This record covers a single T cell receptor beta chain. This sample was included in a study of T cell changes during pregnancy in multiple sclerosis. The V end lost 4 bases, the J end lost 4 bases, and 5 bases lay between the germline ends. The length of the CDR3 is 12 residues. CDR1 is MGHDK, CDR2 SYGVNS, per germline. Assay: immunoSEQ multiplex PCR; the TCRdb copy retains only in-frame clones and omits some. The sample lists under 55,000 clones; approximately 93% were seen once. The chain has TRBV25-1 and TRBJ1-5; D remains ambiguous. This TCR derives from a female donor with multiple sclerosis, enrolled in a pregnancy study. Material: CD4+ T cells from peripheral blood mononuclear cells, obtained in the third trimester of pregnancy. The CDR3 here is CASSAPNQPQHF. CDR3 DNA: TGTGCCAGCAGTGCTCCTAATCAGCCCCAGCATTTT.